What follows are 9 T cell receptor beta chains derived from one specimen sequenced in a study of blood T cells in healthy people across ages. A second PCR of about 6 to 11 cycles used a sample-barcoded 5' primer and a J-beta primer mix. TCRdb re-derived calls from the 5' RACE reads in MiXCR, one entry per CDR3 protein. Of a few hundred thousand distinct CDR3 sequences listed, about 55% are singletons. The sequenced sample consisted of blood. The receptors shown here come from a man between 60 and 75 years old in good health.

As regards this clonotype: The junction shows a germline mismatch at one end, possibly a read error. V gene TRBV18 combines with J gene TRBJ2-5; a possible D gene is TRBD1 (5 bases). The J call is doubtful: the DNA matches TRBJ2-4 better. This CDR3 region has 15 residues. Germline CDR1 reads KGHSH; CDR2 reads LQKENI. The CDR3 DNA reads TGTGCCAGCCCACCAGGGCAACTAGCCAAAAACATTCAGTACTTC. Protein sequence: CASPPGQLAKNIQYF.

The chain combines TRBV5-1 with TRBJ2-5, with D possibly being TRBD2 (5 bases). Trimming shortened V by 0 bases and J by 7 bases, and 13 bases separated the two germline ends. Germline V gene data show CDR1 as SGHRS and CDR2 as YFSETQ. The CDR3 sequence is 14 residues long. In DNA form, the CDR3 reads TGCGCCAGCAGCTTGGTCATCGCGGGCTCGACCCAGTACTTC. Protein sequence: CASSLVIAGSTQYF.

Here the CDR3 DNA reads TGTGCCACCAGCAGTTTCCAGGGAGGACCCTACGAGCAGTACTTC. Amino acid sequence: CATSSFQGGPYEQYF. This chain joins TRBV15 and TRBJ2-7, with D possibly being TRBD2 (6 bases). Trimming left V 3 bases short and J 2 bases short, with 14 bases between. This CDR3 has 15 amino acids. Germline V gives CDR1 LNHNV, CDR2 YYDKDF (reference sequence).

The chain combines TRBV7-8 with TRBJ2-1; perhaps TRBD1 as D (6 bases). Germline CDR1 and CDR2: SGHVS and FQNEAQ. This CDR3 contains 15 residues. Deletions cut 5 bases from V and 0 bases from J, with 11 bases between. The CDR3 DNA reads TGTGCCAGCAGCCACACGGACAGCTCCTACAATGAGCAGTTCTTC. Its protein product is CASSHTDSSYNEQFF.

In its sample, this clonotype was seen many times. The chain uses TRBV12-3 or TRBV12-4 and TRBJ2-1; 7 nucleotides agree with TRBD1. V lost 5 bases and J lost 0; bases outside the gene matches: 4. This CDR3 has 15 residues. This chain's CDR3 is CASSHNRGSYNEQFF. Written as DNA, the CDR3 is TGTGCCAGCAGTCACAACAGGGGCTCCTACAATGAGCAGTTCTTC.

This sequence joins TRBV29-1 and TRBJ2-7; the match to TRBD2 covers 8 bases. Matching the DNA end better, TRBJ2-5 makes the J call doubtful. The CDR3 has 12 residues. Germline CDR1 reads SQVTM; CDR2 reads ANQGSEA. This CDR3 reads CSVRRGGETQYF. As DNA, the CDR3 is TGCAGCGTCAGACGGGGGGGAGAGACCCAGTACTTC.

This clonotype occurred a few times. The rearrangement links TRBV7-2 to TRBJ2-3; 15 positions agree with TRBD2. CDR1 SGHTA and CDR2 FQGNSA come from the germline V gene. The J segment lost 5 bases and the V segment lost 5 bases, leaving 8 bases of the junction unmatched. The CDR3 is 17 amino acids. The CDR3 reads CASSPDGTSGRKDTQYF. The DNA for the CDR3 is TGTGCCAGCAGCCCTGATGGGACTAGCGGGAGGAAAGATACGCAGTATTTT.

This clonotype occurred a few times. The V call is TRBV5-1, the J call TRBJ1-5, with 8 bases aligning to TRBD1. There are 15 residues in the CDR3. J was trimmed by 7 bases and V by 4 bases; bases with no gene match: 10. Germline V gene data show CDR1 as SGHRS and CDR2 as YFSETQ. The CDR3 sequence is CASSPLTGAGQPQHF. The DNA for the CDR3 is TGCGCCAGCAGCCCTCTGACAGGGGCGGGACAGCCCCAGCATTTT.

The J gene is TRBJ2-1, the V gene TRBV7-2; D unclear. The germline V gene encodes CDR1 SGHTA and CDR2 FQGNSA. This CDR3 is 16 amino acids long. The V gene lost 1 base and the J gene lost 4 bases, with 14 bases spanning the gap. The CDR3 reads CASSLDSTPLYNEQFF. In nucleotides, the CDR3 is TGTGCCAGCAGCTTAGACTCTACCCCTCTGTACAATGAGCAGTTCTTC. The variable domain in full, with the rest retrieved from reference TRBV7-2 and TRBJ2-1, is GAGVSQSPSNKVTEKGKDVELRCDPISGHTALYWYRQSLGQGLEFLIYFQGNSAPDKSGLPSDRFSAERTGGSVSTLTIQRTQQEDSAVYLCASSLDSTPLYNEQFFGPGTRLTVL.